This TCR beta chain was obtained from a study of T cell responses to AZD1222 COVID-19 vaccine. TCRdb keeps only in-frame clones here, not all; method: immunoSEQ multiplex PCR. The sample holds about 120,000 clones, around 84% seen once. This CDR3 comprises 15 residues. V gave up 5 bases and J gave up 4 bases, with 15 bases separating them. The V gene's germline CDR1 is LGHDT and CDR2 YNNKEL (reference sequence). The receptor was isolated from an adult who received the AZD1222 COVID-19 vaccine. The sequencing here drew on peripheral blood, taken 28 days after the second AZD1222 dose. The J gene is TRBJ1-3, the V gene TRBV3-1 (or the pseudogene TRBV3-2); D remains unclear. This chain's CDR3 is CASSSKAGAGNTIYF. The CDR3 DNA reads as TGTGCCAGCAGCTCGAAGGCAGGCGCGGGAAACACCATATATTTT.